Sequencing of this TCR beta chain was carried out in a study of T cells after yellow fever vaccination. For the study at large: Libraries from low-cell-number fractions were prepared with the SMART-Seq v4 Ultra Low Input RNA kit.

Germline values: CDR1 SGHVS, CDR2 FQNEAQ. The CDR3 extends over 16 amino acids. Trimming cost V 5 bases and J 6 bases; bases outside gene matches: 13. This clonotype was seen at least ten times. What it binds is unknown. Study-wide results and caveats: Most primary-vaccination clones reappeared after the booster (approximately 95% CD4, 85% to 90% CD8).

The 5'RACE template-switching step produced TCR cDNA and added a universal primer site and UMIs. TCRdb passed the 5' RACE reads through MiXCR, listing each CDR3 protein once. In the table there are approximately 300,000 distinct CDR3 sequences, 8.5% to 9% of which are singletons. The chain employs TRBV7-8 and TRBJ2-1; TRBD2 matches 7 bases. This sequence originates from a man in his late teens or twenties who received the YFV17D yellow fever vaccine. The sequencing here drew on PBMCs, taken on the day of the first yellow fever vaccination. The chain's CDR3 is CASSPRERGVFNEQFF. DNA for the CDR3: TGTGCCAGCAGCCCGAGGGAGCGGGGAGTGTTCAATGAGCAGTTCTTC.